The 2 T cell receptor beta chains in this list originate from one sample, sequenced in a study of blood T cells in healthy people across ages. A J-beta primer mix and a sample-barcoded 5' primer were used in a second PCR of roughly 6 to 11 cycles. TCRdb ran MiXCR on the 5' RACE reads and lists one entry per CDR3 protein. The table has about 1.7 million distinct CDR3 sequences, 25% to 30% seen once. Sequences were obtained from blood. These receptors originate from a woman in her twenties or thirties in good health.

The table lists this clonotype with a few counts. This sequence joins TRBV20-1 and TRBJ2-1; D remains unclear. The CDR3 covers 15 residues. The germline CDR1 and CDR2 sequences are DFQATT and SNEGSKA (reference sequence). V was cut by 3 bases and J by 5 bases, with 17 bases left in between. CDR3 residues: CSASVPSAGNNEQFF. The DNA of the CDR3 is TGCAGTGCTAGCGTACCCTCCGCTGGGAACAATGAGCAGTTCTTC.

A remark on this clonotype: An end of the junction does not agree with germline; a read error may underlie this. J is TRBJ1-5 and V is TRBV9; D gene uncertain. The CDR3 loop spans 10 amino acids. Germline V CDR1 and CDR2: SGDLS, YYNGEE. As DNA, the CDR3 is TGTACCAGCGGTGAACAGCCCCAGCATTTT. It is translated as CTSGEQPQHF.